This TCR beta chain was found in a study of blood T cell repertoires in COVID-19. At the level of the study: Spain, Italy and the United States supplied samples that represented acute and convalescent COVID-19.

Germline CDR1 MNHEY, CDR2 SMNVEV (reference sequence). The length of the CDR3 is 13 residues. Between the trimmed V and J ends, which lost 5 bases and 0 bases, there was a span of 8 bases. Sequencing was performed with immunoSEQ multiplex PCR; in TCRdb, only in-frame clones are kept and a portion is missing. The sample lists about 100,000 clones, 70% to 90% seen once, with 13% in the top ten. The source of this sequence is a woman aged 60 to 75 in a cohort sampled during active or convalescent COVID-19. The chain uses TRBV27 and TRBJ2-7, with D unclear. Sequences were obtained from peripheral blood. This CDR3 is CASSPPSSYEQYF. The CDR3 DNA follows: TGTGCCAGCAGTCCCCCCTCCTCCTACGAGCAGTACTTC.